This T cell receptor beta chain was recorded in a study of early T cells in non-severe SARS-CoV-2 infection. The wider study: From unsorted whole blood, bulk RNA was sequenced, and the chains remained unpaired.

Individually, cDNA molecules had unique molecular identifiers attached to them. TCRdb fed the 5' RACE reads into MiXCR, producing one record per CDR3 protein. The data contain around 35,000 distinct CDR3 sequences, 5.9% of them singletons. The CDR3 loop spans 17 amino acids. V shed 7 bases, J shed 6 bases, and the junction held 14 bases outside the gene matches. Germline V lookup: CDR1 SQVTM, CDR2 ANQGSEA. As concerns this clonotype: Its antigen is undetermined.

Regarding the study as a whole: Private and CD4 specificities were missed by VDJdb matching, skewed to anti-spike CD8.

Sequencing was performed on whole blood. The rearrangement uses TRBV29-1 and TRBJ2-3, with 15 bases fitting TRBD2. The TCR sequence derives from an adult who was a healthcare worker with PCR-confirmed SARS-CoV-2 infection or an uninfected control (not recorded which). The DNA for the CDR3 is TGCAGCGCCAGAGGACTAGCGGGGGGGGCCGCGTGGGATACGCAGTATTTT. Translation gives CSARGLAGGAAWDTQYF.